This passage covers 17 T cell receptor beta chains from one sample sequenced in a study of blood T cell repertoires in COVID-19. Only in-frame clones appear in the TCRdb table, and some are missing; sequencing was by immunoSEQ multiplex PCR. The sample has about 180,000 clones; around 87% are singletons. Sequenced sample: peripheral blood. Every receptor here comes from a man in his forties with active or convalescent COVID-19.

This clone was seen a handful of times. J is TRBJ2-3 and V is TRBV11-2; D is possibly TRBD1 (5 bases). Germline CDR1 SGHAT, CDR2 FQNNGV. V shed 5 bases and J shed 2 bases, with 17 bases lying between them. CDR3 size: 16 residues. CDR3 sequence: CASSRSSGIDTDTQYF. Written as DNA, the CDR3 is TGTGCCAGCAGCCGGTCATCAGGGATAGACACAGATACGCAGTATTTT.

The chain links TRBV5-5 to TRBJ1-1; 8 positions match TRBD1. CDR3 length equals 14 residues. Trimming at V came to 2 bases and at J to 5 bases, leaving 5 bases not matched to a gene. Germline values: CDR1 SGHKS, CDR2 YYEKEE (reference sequence). The CDR3 region has the DNA TGTGCCAGCAGCTTTGACAGGGGTTGGACTGAAGCTTTCTTT. Translated, it gives CASSFDRGWTEAFF.

Comments on this clone: One junction end does not reproduce the germline sequence, and a read error may be involved. The chain joins TRBV18 to TRBJ1-2; 8 bases line up with TRBD1. CDR1 is KGHSH and CDR2 is LQKENI in the germline V gene. The CDR3 runs to 16 residues. CDR3 coding DNA: TGTGCCAGCTCCCCACGCCAGGGGGCCGCTAACTATGGCTACACCTTC. It specifies CASSPRQGAANYGYTF.

The J gene is TRBJ1-2, the V gene TRBV10-3, with 8 bases identical to TRBD1. The CDR3 is made up of 14 amino acids. V lost 5 bases and J lost 6; bases outside the gene matches: 8. Germline assignment: CDR1 ENHRY and CDR2 SYGVKD. The CDR3 nucleotides are TGTGCCATCAGTAGGACAGGGTCTTTGGATGGCTACACCTTC. Its protein product is CAISRTGSLDGYTF.

The gene calls are TRBV6-6 and TRBJ2-3; TRBD2 might be the D (5 bases). CDR3 length: 13 amino acids. Per germline, CDR1 MNHNY and CDR2 SVGAGI (reference sequence). V was pared by 7 bases and J by 4 bases, with 12 bases between. The CDR3 reads CASTPGGSDTQYF. DNA of the CDR3: TGTGCCAGCACCCCCGGAGGTTCAGATACGCAGTATTTT.

This chain joins TRBV11-3 and TRBJ2-5; TRBD2 aligns across 14 bases. The CDR3 extends over 16 amino acids. With 4 bases clipped from V and 5 bases from J, the junction kept 6 bases outside the gene matches. Germline V gene data show CDR1 as SGHNT and CDR2 as YENEEA. CDR3 amino acids: CASSSGLAGVRETQYF. The CDR3 DNA follows: TGTGCCAGCAGCTCGGGACTAGCGGGGGTGCGGGAGACCCAGTACTTC. Using reference TRBV11-3 and TRBJ2-5 for the parts outside the CDR3, the full variable domain is EAGVVQSPRYKIIEKKQPVAFWCNPISGHNTLYWYLQNLGQGPELLIRYENEEAVDDSQLPKDRFSAERLKGVDSTLKIQPAELGDSAVYLCASSSGLAGVRETQYFGPGTRLLVL.

This clone was recorded only once. V and J are TRBV27 and TRBJ2-3; 10 bases line up with TRBD2. This CDR3 is 16 amino acids long. Trimming removed 3 bases from V and 0 bases from J; junction bases left unmatched: 3. Germline V gene data show CDR1 as MNHEY and CDR2 as SMNVEV (reference sequence). The CDR3 reads CASSFSGGLSTDTQYF. CDR3 nucleotides: TGTGCCAGCAGTTTTAGCGGGGGGCTTAGCACAGATACGCAGTATTTT.

This clone was seen once. This chain joins TRBV7-9 and TRBJ1-1; possible D gene TRBD1, 5 bases. The germline gives CDR1 SEHNR, CDR2 FQNEAQ (reference sequence). The CDR3 length is 13 residues. V gave up 5 bases and J gave up 7 bases, with 14 bases separating them. CDR3 bases: TGTGCCAGCAGCCCCGTCCCGGGGGGTGAAGCTTTCTTT. Amino acids: CASSPVPGGEAFF.

This clone has just a few counts. The chain joins TRBV25-1 to TRBJ2-7, with 7 bases identical to TRBD1. Germline V gene lookup returns CDR1 MGHDK and CDR2 SYGVNS. V lost 4 bases to trimming and J lost 0 bases; unmatched junction nucleotides: 3. The CDR3 totals 14 residues. The CDR3 bases are TGTGCCAGCAGTGCCAGGGACAGCTCCTACGAGCAGTACTTC. Its translation is CASSARDSSYEQYF.

The chain has TRBV6-4 and TRBJ2-3; the match to TRBD2 covers 7 bases. Germline CDR1 and CDR2: MRHNA and SNTAGT. V lost 4 bases, J lost 4 bases, and 5 bases stayed unmatched. CDR3 length: 14 amino acids. The CDR3 loop reads CASSVGLEADTQYF. The CDR3 DNA follows: TGTGCCAGCAGTGTCGGACTAGAGGCAGATACGCAGTATTTT.

This clone showed up just a few times. The rearrangement joins TRBV28 to TRBJ1-3, with TRBD1 as a possible D gene (5 bases). The CDR3 extends over 13 amino acids. Trimming left V 10 bases short and J 2 bases short, with 12 bases between. CDR1 and CDR2 from the germline V gene are MDHEN and SYDVKM. CDR3 in amino acids: CATRGEAGNTIYF. The CDR3 nucleotides read TGTGCCACTAGAGGGGAGGCTGGAAACACCATATATTTT.

The rearrangement uses TRBV7-9 and TRBJ2-7; D may be TRBD2 (6 bases). V dropped 4 bases and J dropped 6 bases, with 7 bases sitting between them. This CDR3 has 11 residues. Per the germline V gene, CDR1 is SEHNR and CDR2 is FQNEAQ (reference sequence). This chain's CDR3 is CASSYGSEQYF. The CDR3 region has the DNA TGTGCCAGCAGCTACGGGAGCGAGCAGTACTTC.

This clone appeared once. This chain links TRBV5-1 with TRBJ1-5; TRBD1 is a possible D gene (5 bases). Trimming shortened V by 5 bases and J by 4 bases, and 16 bases separated the two germline ends. Germline V lookup: CDR1 SGHRS, CDR2 YFSETQ. This CDR3 spans 15 amino acids. In DNA, the CDR3 is TGCGCCAGCAGTACCTCGGGGGGAGGAAATCAGCCCCAGCATTTT. Residues: CASSTSGGGNQPQHF.

This clone showed up just once. The V and J genes are TRBV18 and TRBJ2-3, with 7 bases aligning to TRBD1. After removal of 6 bases from V and 4 bases from J, the junction contained 7 bases not matched to a gene. Germline CDR1 and CDR2: KGHSH and LQKENI. The CDR3 runs to 14 residues. Here the CDR3 reads CASSLQGKADTQYF. In DNA, the CDR3 is TGTGCCAGCTCGCTACAGGGGAAGGCAGATACGCAGTATTTT.

V and J are TRBV19 and TRBJ1-4; 10 positions agree with TRBD1. There are 17 residues in the CDR3. The V and J ends lost 5 bases and 4 bases, in that order; junction bases with no gene match: 10. Looked up from germline, CDR1 is LNHDA and CDR2 is SQIVND (reference sequence). CDR3 sequence (DNA): TGTGCCAGTAGTCCAAAAGCTAGGACAGGGGGTAATGAAAAACTGTTTTTT. It yields the protein CASSPKARTGGNEKLFF.

This chain links TRBV5-1 with TRBJ2-7; 7 positions agree with TRBD1. CDR1 SGHRS and CDR2 YFSETQ come from the germline V gene. V lost 5 bases, J lost 4 bases, and 12 bases stayed unmatched. This CDR3 has 15 residues. In DNA, the CDR3 is TGCGCCAGCAGACGGACAGGACCAGCACATTACGAGCAGTACTTC. Its translation is CASRRTGPAHYEQYF.

The chain carries TRBV30 and TRBJ1-6; 8 bases agree with TRBD1. Germline values: CDR1 GTSNPN, CDR2 SVGIG (reference sequence). The length of the CDR3 is 18 residues. V trimming: 2 bases; J trimming: 0 bases; junction bases outside the gene matches: 9. In nucleotides, the CDR3 is TGTGCCTGGAGTTCTGGACAGGGAAGGGGCTCCTATAATTCACCCCTCCACTTT. This codes for CAWSSGQGRGSYNSPLHF.